Each of the 22 T cell receptor beta chains below was sequenced from the same sample in a study of cytomegalovirus exposure and HLA in healthy donors. PCR was performed using 60 Vbeta and 13 Jbeta primers. Libraries were prepared by immunoSEQ multiplex PCR; TCRdb keeps only in-frame clonotypes and omits some of them. This repertoire shows about 140,000 clones, around 80% found once; its top ten account for less than 3%. The sequenced sample consisted of PBMCs. These receptors originate from a female donor in good health and CMV-seronegative.

The chain is built from TRBV30 and TRBJ2-1, with 9 bases fitting TRBD2. This CDR3 comprises 16 residues. Germline V CDR1 and CDR2: GTSNPN, SVGIG (reference sequence). The J segment lost 2 bases and the V segment lost 3 bases, leaving 8 bases of the junction unmatched. CDR3 in amino acids: CAWSLGAGGPYNEQFF. CDR3 DNA sequence: TGTGCCTGGAGCCTGGGAGCGGGAGGCCCCTACAATGAGCAGTTCTTC.

The chain employs TRBV9 and TRBJ2-7; D perhaps matches TRBD1 (6 bases). CDR3 length: 14 amino acids. Germline CDR1 is SGDLS and CDR2 is YYNGEE. Trimming removed 4 bases from V and 2 bases from J, with 13 bases in between. The CDR3: CASSPKGDPYEQYF. As DNA, the CDR3 is TGTGCCAGCAGCCCTAAGGGGGACCCCTACGAGCAGTACTTC. The full variable domain, rest sourced from reference TRBV9 and TRBJ2-7, is DSGVTQTPKHLITATGQRVTLRCSPRSGDLSVYWYQQSLDQGLQFLIQYYNGEERAKGNILERFSAQQFPDLHSELNLSSLELGDSALYFCASSPKGDPYEQYFGPGTRLTVT.

The V and J genes are TRBV27 and TRBJ2-7; TRBD1 matches 11 bases. CDR1 MNHEY and CDR2 SMNVEV come from the germline V gene (reference sequence). The CDR3 is 15 amino acids. V lost 0 bases and J lost 6; bases outside the gene matches: 4. CDR3 sequence reads: CASSLSGTGGSEQYF. The CDR3 DNA follows: TGTGCCAGCAGTTTATCTGGGACAGGGGGATCCGAGCAGTACTTC.

The V and J genes are TRBV9 and TRBJ2-3; 8 bases agree with TRBD2. Per the germline V gene, CDR1 is SGDLS and CDR2 is YYNGEE. This CDR3 contains 17 residues. J was trimmed by 2 bases and V by 0 bases; bases with no gene match: 8. The CDR3 region is CASSVGGAGANTDTQYF. The CDR3 nucleotides are TGTGCCAGCAGCGTAGGGGGAGCGGGAGCCAACACAGATACGCAGTATTTT.

This chain links TRBV4-1 with TRBJ1-1; 7 nucleotides align to TRBD1. V lost 1 base, J lost 3 bases, and 2 bases stayed unmatched. The germline gives CDR1 MGHRA, CDR2 YSYEKL. The CDR3 spans 14 residues. The CDR3 sequence is CASSQGDRYTEAFF. CDR3 coding DNA: TGCGCCAGCAGCCAAGGGGACAGATACACTGAAGCTTTCTTT.

The genes are TRBV5-1 and TRBJ2-7; 10 bases are shared with TRBD1. The CDR3 sequence is 15 residues long. V was pared by 4 bases and J by 2 bases, with 6 bases of the junction left unmatched. Germline V gives CDR1 SGHRS, CDR2 YFSETQ. CDR3 sequence: CASSVGTGVPYEQYF. In DNA, the CDR3 is TGCGCCAGCAGCGTCGGGACAGGGGTCCCCTACGAGCAGTACTTC.

This clone was recorded a few times. This chain uses TRBV19 with TRBJ1-5; TRBD1 matches at 8 bases. CDR3 length equals 16 residues. Germline V gives CDR1 LNHDA, CDR2 SQIVND (reference sequence). V gave up 5 bases and J gave up 1 base; unmatched junction bases: 7. This CDR3 is CASSSTGAGSNQPQHF. The DNA of the CDR3 is TGTGCCAGTAGTTCGACAGGGGCGGGGAGCAATCAGCCCCAGCATTTT.

A word on this clone: One end of the junction is discordant with germline, which a read error may explain. The chain employs TRBV5-1 and TRBJ1-1; D might be TRBD1 (6 bases). The CDR3 consists of 17 residues. Per germline, CDR1 SGHRS and CDR2 YFSETQ. The CDR3 DNA follows: TGCGCCGGCAGCTTGGGGCAAAGGGGGGGCGCGTACACTGAAGCTTTCTTT. Residues: CAGSLGQRGGAYTEAFF.

The chain links TRBV5-4 to TRBJ2-5; 11 nucleotides align to TRBD2. After removal of 4 bases from V and 3 bases from J, the junction contained 5 bases not matched to a gene. CDR1 and CDR2 from the germline V gene are SGHNT and YYREEE (reference sequence). This CDR3 has 15 amino acids. The CDR3 DNA sequence: TGTGCCAGCAGCGCGGAGGGACTAGCGGAAGAGACCCAGTACTTC. This codes for CASSAEGLAEETQYF.

The J gene is TRBJ1-1, the V gene TRBV28; weak D call: TRBD1 (6 bases). The CDR3 spans 17 residues. Trimming stripped 5 bases from V and 0 bases from J, with 19 bases between. The germline V gene encodes CDR1 MDHEN and CDR2 SYDVKM. The CDR3 is CASSPGQNRSMNTEAFF. The CDR3 region has the DNA TGTGCCAGCAGTCCCGGACAGAACCGAAGCATGAACACTGAAGCTTTCTTT. Full variable domain (rest looked up from reference TRBV28 and TRBJ1-1): DVKVTQSSRYLVKRTGEKVFLECVQDMDHENMFWYRQDPGLGLRLIYFSYDVKMKEKGDIPEGYSVSREKKERFSLILESASTNQTSMYLCASSPGQNRSMNTEAFFGQGTRLTVV.

This chain joins TRBV27 and TRBJ1-2; 9 bases fit TRBD1. This CDR3 region has 13 residues. Per the germline V gene, CDR1 is MNHEY and CDR2 is SMNVEV (reference sequence). The V and J ends lost 9 bases and 1 base, in that order; junction bases with no gene match: 3. CDR3 sequence: CASGTGINYGYTF. The DNA for the CDR3 is TGTGCCAGTGGGACAGGGATTAACTATGGCTACACCTTC.

V and J are TRBV9 and TRBJ2-5; TRBD2 matches at 7 bases. The germline CDR1 and CDR2 sequences are SGDLS and YYNGEE. CDR3 length equals 15 residues. V gave up 2 bases and J gave up 3 bases; unmatched junction bases: 7. The CDR3 spells CASSVEASGKETQYF. CDR3 DNA sequence: TGTGCCAGCAGCGTTGAAGCTAGCGGCAAAGAGACCCAGTACTTC.

The CDR3 DNA follows: TGTGCCAGCAGCTTCGCAGGGGGTACAGATACGCAGTATTTT. It translates to CASSFAGGTDTQYF. This chain joins TRBV7-9 and TRBJ2-3; 7 positions agree with TRBD1. The V gene end was trimmed by 3 bases and the J gene end by 3 bases; junction bases not matched to a gene: 3. The germline V gene encodes CDR1 SEHNR and CDR2 FQNEAQ (reference sequence). There are 14 residues in the CDR3.

This chain joins TRBV6-5 and TRBJ1-4; D possibly corresponds to TRBD1 (6 bases). Germline values: CDR1 MNHEY, CDR2 SVGAGI. The CDR3 runs 14 residues. The ends were cut back, 7 bases at V and 7 bases at J, with 16 bases in the middle. Here the CDR3 DNA reads TGTGCCAGCAATGGACTCCAAGGGGGTGAAAAACTGTTTTTT. Translated, it gives CASNGLQGGEKLFF.

This clone was picked up a small number of times. The V call is TRBV2, the J call TRBJ1-2; D might be TRBD1 (5 bases). CDR1 SNHLY and CDR2 FYNNEI come from the germline V gene. Trimming shortened V by 9 bases and J by 1 base, and 12 bases separated the two germline ends. CDR3 length equals 13 residues. The CDR3 nucleotides read TGTGCCAGTCGACAGTACATTAACTATGGCTACACCTTC. Encoded protein: CASRQYINYGYTF. The entire variable domain, with the rest obtained from reference TRBV2 and TRBJ1-2, is as follows: EPEVTQTPSHQVTQMGQEVILRCVPISNHLYFYWYRQILGQKVEFLVSFYNNEISEKSEIFDDQFSVERPDGSNFTLKIRSTKLEDSAMYFCASRQYINYGYTFGSGTRLTVV.

This sequence joins TRBV5-4 and TRBJ2-1, with a weak D call TRBD2 (6 bases). V was trimmed by 4 bases and J by 2 bases, leaving 13 bases between them. Germline assignment: CDR1 SGHNT and CDR2 YYREEE (reference sequence). CDR3 length: 15 amino acids. The CDR3 here is CASSPDGGTYNEQFF. The DNA for the CDR3 is TGTGCCAGCAGCCCAGATGGGGGGACCTACAATGAGCAGTTCTTC.

V is TRBV29-1 and J is TRBJ2-7, with D perhaps matching TRBD1 (5 bases). V shed 3 bases and J shed 0 bases, with 6 bases lying between them. Germline CDR1 and CDR2: SQVTM and ANQGSEA. The CDR3 is made up of 12 amino acids. CDR3 in amino acids: CSVETDSYEQYF. The CDR3 bases are TGCAGCGTTGAGACAGACTCCTACGAGCAGTACTTC.

This sequence joins TRBV29-1 and TRBJ2-3; perhaps TRBD2 as D (6 bases). V lost 7 bases and J lost 1, with 9 bases in between. CDR1 is SQVTM, CDR2 ANQGSEA, per germline. The length of the CDR3 is 12 residues. In DNA form, the CDR3 reads TGCAGCGCCTCGGGGGGCACAGATACGCAGTATTTT. This translates into CSASGGTDTQYF.

This chain joins TRBV27 and TRBJ2-7, with D possibly TRBD1 on 5 matching bases. V was cut by 3 bases and J by 1 base, with 13 bases left in between. The CDR3 extends over 15 amino acids. Germline CDR1 is MNHEY and CDR2 is SMNVEV (reference sequence). The CDR3 region has the DNA TGTGCCAGCAGTTTTCTTTTCTCAGGGTCCTACGAGCAGTACTTC. It yields the protein CASSFLFSGSYEQYF.

J is TRBJ2-1 and V is TRBV5-1; D is possibly TRBD1 (6 bases). The CDR3 runs 15 residues. V was shortened by 4 bases and J by 7 bases, with 18 bases between the two germline ends. Germline lookup yields CDR1 SGHRS and CDR2 YFSETQ. For the CDR3, the DNA is TGCGCCAGCAGCCCCGGGACACTTGGAGTAAATGAGCAGTTCTTC. The encoded protein is CASSPGTLGVNEQFF.

The rearrangement uses TRBV7-2 and TRBJ2-5, with D possibly matching TRBD1 (5 bases). The DNA end favors TRBJ2-7, so the J call may be wrong. Germline-derived CDR1 and CDR2 are SGHTA and FQGNSA. There are 16 residues in the CDR3. The CDR3 loop reads CASSYPKGRRLYEQYF. For the CDR3, the DNA is TGTGCCAGCAGTTACCCCAAGGGGCGACGCTTATACGAGCAGTACTTC.

This clone showed up just once. This chain connects TRBV27 to TRBJ2-7; 10 bases are a match to TRBD1. Trimming at V came to 5 bases and at J to 2 bases, leaving 6 bases not matched to a gene. The CDR3 totals 15 residues. Germline V gene data show CDR1 as MNHEY and CDR2 as SMNVEV (reference sequence). DNA of the CDR3: TGTGCCAGCAGTCAGGGACAGGGGCAAGCCTACGAGCAGTACTTC. As protein: CASSQGQGQAYEQYF.